The 10 T cell receptor beta chains presented below share a single source sample, sequenced in a study of beta chain features in type 1 diabetes. The study's findings and limits: Researchers report that Type 1 diabetes patients had moderately but significantly shorter TCRB CDR3s across all four CD4+ subsets.

These receptors lack a known antigen. Investigators reverse transcribed all isolated RNA, so they sequenced expressed TCRB transcripts. Some clones are missing from TCRdb's copy, which holds only in-frame ones; the method was immunoSEQ multiplex PCR. The table shows fewer than 400,000 clones, with roughly 9% occurring only once. The sequenced sample consisted of central memory CD4+ T cells from blood. The receptor set was obtained from a man aged 25-45 years with type 1 diabetes.

V gene TRBV6-5 combines with J gene TRBJ1-6, with D possibly TRBD1 on 5 matching bases. The CDR3 sequence is 15 residues long. The V end was cut by 2 bases, the J end by 9 bases, with 14 bases between. Germline V gene lookup returns CDR1 MNHEY and CDR2 SVGAGI. Written as DNA, the CDR3 is TGTGCCAGCAGTTACGGGGCGGTAGAGGGTTCACCCCTCCACTTT. It is translated as CASSYGAVEGSPLHF.

This clone showed up just a few times. The gene calls are TRBV2 and TRBJ2-3; 11 bases match TRBD2. There are 15 residues in the CDR3. V lost 2 bases to trimming and J lost 8 bases; unmatched junction nucleotides: 6. CDR1 is SNHLY and CDR2 is FYNNEI in the germline V gene. The CDR3 DNA reads as TGTGCCAGCAGTGAAACTAGCGGGGGAATGGGTACGCAGTATTTT. It is translated as CASSETSGGMGTQYF.

This clone was detected a few times. The chain has TRBV6-1 and TRBJ1-5; D not certain. Germline values: CDR1 MNHNS, CDR2 SASEGT. V shed 2 bases and J shed 4 bases, with 6 bases lying between them. The CDR3 length is 13 residues. The CDR3 DNA follows: TGTGCCAGCAGTGAAAGTGGGAATCAGCCCCAGCATTTT. Its protein is CASSESGNQPQHF.

This clone showed up just a few times. V usage is TRBV18 and J usage is TRBJ2-7; the D is unclear. The V gene lost 5 bases and the J gene lost 2 bases, with 7 bases spanning the gap. This CDR3 region has 12 residues. The V gene's germline CDR1 is KGHSH and CDR2 LQKENI. DNA for the CDR3: TGTGCCAGCTCAGGTAGTACCTACGAGCAGTACTTC. This codes for CASSGSTYEQYF. The variable domain in full, with the rest retrieved from reference TRBV18 and TRBJ2-7, is NAGVMQNPRHLVRRRGQEARLRCSPMKGHSHVYWYRQLPEEGLKFMVYLQKENIIDESGMPKERFSAEFPKEGPSILRIQQVVRGDSAAYFCASSGSTYEQYFGPGTRLTVT.

This chain links TRBV12-5 with TRBJ2-2; 8 bases are shared with TRBD2. With 7 bases clipped from V and 4 bases from J, the junction kept 8 bases outside the gene matches. The CDR3 length is 15 residues. Germline-derived CDR1 and CDR2 are LGHNT and FRNRAP. CDR3 bases: TGTGCTAGTGCCAACATAGCGGGGAGCACCGGGGAGCTGTTTTTT. It is translated as CASANIAGSTGELFF.

This clone was seen only a few times. The chain combines TRBV9 with TRBJ2-2; 12 nucleotides agree with TRBD2. The CDR3 has 18 residues. CDR1 is SGDLS and CDR2 is YYNGEE in the germline V gene. V shed 0 bases and J 5 bases; nucleotides not matched to a gene: 8. Here the CDR3 reads CASSVDPSGGAQTGELFF. The CDR3, as DNA: TGTGCCAGCAGCGTAGATCCTAGCGGGGGGGCGCAGACCGGGGAGCTGTTTTTT.

In this sample, this clone turned up once. The V and J genes are TRBV9 and TRBJ2-1; TRBD1 agrees at 8 bases. Germline V gives CDR1 SGDLS, CDR2 YYNGEE. The CDR3 loop spans 15 amino acids. Germline trimming cut 2 bases from V and 0 bases from J; bases unmatched to any gene: 1. The CDR3 coding sequence is TGTGCCAGCAGCGTTACAGGGGGCTCCTACAATGAGCAGTTCTTC. Its protein product is CASSVTGGSYNEQFF.

The gene calls are TRBV9 and TRBJ2-7; 9 nucleotides line up with TRBD2. V lost 0 bases to trimming and J lost 4 bases; unmatched junction nucleotides: 8. Germline CDR1 SGDLS, CDR2 YYNGEE. This CDR3 has 16 residues. CDR3 DNA sequence: TGTGCCAGCAGCGTAGATTCTAGCGGGGCCGATTACGAGCAGTACTTC. This sequence encodes CASSVDSSGADYEQYF.

This clone was seen a few times. Within the sample, other DNA sequences also encode this same CDR3. The chain employs TRBV7-2 and TRBJ2-3; 9 bases are shared with TRBD2. This CDR3 has 17 residues. V dropped 2 bases and J dropped 0; count of bases not matched to a gene: 6. Germline V gene sequence: CDR1 SGHTA, CDR2 FQGNSA. The chain's CDR3 is CASSLSSGGPSTDTQYF. The DNA for the CDR3 is TGTGCCAGCAGCTTATCGAGCGGGGGGCCGAGCACAGATACGCAGTATTTT.

This clone was seen only a few times. The chain recombines TRBV9 with TRBJ1-4; no firm D call. Germline assignment: CDR1 SGDLS and CDR2 YYNGEE. The CDR3 loop spans 16 amino acids. The ends were cut back, 4 bases at V and 3 bases at J, with 16 bases in the middle. In DNA, the CDR3 is TGTGCCAGCAGCAATGTGGCCGGGCAATCTAATGAAAAACTGTTTTTT. Encoded protein: CASSNVAGQSNEKLFF.